The 5 T cell receptor beta chains presented below share a single source sample, sequenced in a study of T cells in placental villitis. The libraries were made with immunoSEQ v4. Sequencing was performed with immunoSEQ multiplex PCR; in TCRdb, only in-frame clones are kept and a portion is missing. The profile covers around 800 clones, with approximately 89% appearing a single time and less than 14% taken by the ten largest. Sequencing was done on a sample of placental tissue containing maternal and fetal cells. These receptors originate from a human donor in good health; the placental T cells may come from both mother and fetus.

This chain connects TRBV7-9 to TRBJ2-3, with TRBD2 identical over 14 bases. The germline V gene encodes CDR1 SEHNR and CDR2 FQNEAQ (reference sequence). The junction had 4 bases not matched to a gene; V was cut back by 5 bases and J by 6 bases. The CDR3 length is 15 residues. For the CDR3, the DNA is TGTGCCAGCAGCCCGACTAGCGGGAGGGTGGATACGCAGTATTTT. Protein product: CASSPTSGRVDTQYF.

This rearrangement joins TRBV5-1 to TRBJ2-7; maybe TRBD2 (5 bases). Germline V lookup: CDR1 SGHRS, CDR2 YFSETQ. The CDR3 covers 15 residues. V gave up 5 bases and J gave up 0 bases, with 15 bases separating them. The CDR3 DNA sequence: TGCGCCAGCAGGCCTAGCCCGGGTTCCTCCTACGAGCAGTACTTC. Residues: CASRPSPGSSYEQYF.

The chain recombines TRBV27 with TRBJ1-2; D is possibly TRBD1 (5 bases). Germline V gene data show CDR1 as MNHEY and CDR2 as SMNVEV (reference sequence). This CDR3 has 14 amino acids. V lost 0 bases, J lost 7 bases, and 12 bases lay in between. Here the CDR3 reads CASSLSSGGTGYTF. The CDR3 nucleotides are TGTGCCAGCAGTTTATCTTCCGGGGGAACTGGCTACACCTTC.

The rearrangement joins TRBV6-5 to TRBJ1-5; D is unclear. The CDR3 loop spans 14 amino acids. The V gene lost 6 bases and the J gene lost 8 bases, with 17 bases spanning the gap. Germline CDR1 is MNHEY and CDR2 is SVGAGI. In DNA form, the CDR3 reads TGTGCCAGCAGGGCCGATGGGGTCGGAGAGCCCCAGCATTTT. The encoded protein is CASRADGVGEPQHF.

The gene calls are TRBV12-5 and TRBJ2-7; D is undetermined. The CDR3 is made up of 11 amino acids. The germline CDR1 and CDR2 sequences are LGHNT and FRNRAP. The V end was cut by 1 base, the J end by 4 bases, with 2 bases between. CDR3 amino acids: CASGLGYEQYF. The CDR3 DNA reads TGTGCTAGTGGTTTGGGTTACGAGCAGTACTTC.